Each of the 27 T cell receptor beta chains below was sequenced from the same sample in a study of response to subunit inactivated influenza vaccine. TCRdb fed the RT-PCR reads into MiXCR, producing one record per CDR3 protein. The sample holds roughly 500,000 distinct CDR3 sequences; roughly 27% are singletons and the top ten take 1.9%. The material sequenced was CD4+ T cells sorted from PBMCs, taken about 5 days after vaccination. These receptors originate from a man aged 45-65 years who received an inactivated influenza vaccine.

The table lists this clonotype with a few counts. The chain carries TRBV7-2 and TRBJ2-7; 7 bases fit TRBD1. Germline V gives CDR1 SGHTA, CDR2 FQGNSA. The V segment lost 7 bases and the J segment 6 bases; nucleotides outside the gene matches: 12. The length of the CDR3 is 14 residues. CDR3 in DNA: TGTGCCAGCACCTTCACGCAACAGGGGCGCGAGCAGTACTTC. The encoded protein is CASTFTQQGREQYF.

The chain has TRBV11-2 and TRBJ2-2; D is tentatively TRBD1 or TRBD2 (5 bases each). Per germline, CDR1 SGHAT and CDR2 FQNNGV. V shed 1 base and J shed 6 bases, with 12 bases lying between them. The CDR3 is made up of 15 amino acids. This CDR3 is CASSLVRLGAGELFF. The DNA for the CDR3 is TGTGCCAGCAGCTTAGTCCGATTGGGGGCCGGGGAGCTGTTTTTT.

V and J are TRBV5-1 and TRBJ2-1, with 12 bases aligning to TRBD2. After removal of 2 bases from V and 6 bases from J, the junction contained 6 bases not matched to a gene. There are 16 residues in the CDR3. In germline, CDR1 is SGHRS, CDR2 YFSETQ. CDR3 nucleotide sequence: TGCGCCAGCAGCTTAACCCTAGCGGGAGGGTTCAATGAGCAGTTCTTC. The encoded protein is CASSLTLAGGFNEQFF.

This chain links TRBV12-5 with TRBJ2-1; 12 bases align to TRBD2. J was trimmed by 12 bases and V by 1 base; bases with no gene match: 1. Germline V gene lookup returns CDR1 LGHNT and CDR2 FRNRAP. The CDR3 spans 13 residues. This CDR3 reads CASGLETSGGQFF. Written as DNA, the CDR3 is TGTGCTAGTGGTTTGGAGACTAGCGGGGGGCAGTTCTTC.

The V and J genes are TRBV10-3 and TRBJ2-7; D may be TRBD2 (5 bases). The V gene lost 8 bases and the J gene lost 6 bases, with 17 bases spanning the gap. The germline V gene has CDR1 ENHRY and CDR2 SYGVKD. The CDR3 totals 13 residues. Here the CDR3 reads CAIGSNSGFEQYF. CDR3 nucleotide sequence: TGTGCCATCGGGAGTAACAGCGGTTTCGAGCAGTACTTC.

CDR3 protein: CASAPGLQTYSYEQYF. CDR3 bases: TGCGCCAGCGCTCCAGGGCTCCAGACTTACTCCTACGAGCAGTACTTC. The chain carries TRBV5-1 and TRBJ2-7, with a possible D match to TRBD1 (5 bases). Germline values: CDR1 SGHRS, CDR2 YFSETQ. The CDR3 extends over 16 amino acids. Trimming removed 7 bases from V and 0 bases from J, with 20 bases in between.

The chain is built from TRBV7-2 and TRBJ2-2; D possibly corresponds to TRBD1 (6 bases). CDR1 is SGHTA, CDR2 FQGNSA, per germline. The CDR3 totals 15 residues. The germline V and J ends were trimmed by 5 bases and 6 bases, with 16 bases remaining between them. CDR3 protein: CASSPRDIGSGELFF. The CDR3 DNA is TGTGCCAGCAGCCCAAGGGACATAGGATCCGGGGAGCTGTTTTTT. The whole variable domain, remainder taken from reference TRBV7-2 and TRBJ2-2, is GAGVSQSPSNKVTEKGKDVELRCDPISGHTALYWYRQSLGQGLEFLIYFQGNSAPDKSGLPSDRFSAERTGGSVSTLTIQRTQQEDSAVYLCASSPRDIGSGELFFGEGSRLTVL.

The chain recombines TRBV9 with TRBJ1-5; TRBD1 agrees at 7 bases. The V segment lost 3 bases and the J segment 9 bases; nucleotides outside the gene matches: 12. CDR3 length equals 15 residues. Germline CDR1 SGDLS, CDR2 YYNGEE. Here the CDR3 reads CASSDGTDVFRPQHF. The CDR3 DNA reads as TGTGCCAGCAGCGACGGGACAGATGTATTTCGGCCCCAGCATTTT.

The CDR3: CASSEFVNTGELFF. Written as DNA, the CDR3 is TGTGCCAGCAGTGAGTTCGTTAACACCGGGGAGCTGTTTTTT. The chain employs TRBV6-4 and TRBJ2-2; D is unclear. CDR1 and CDR2 (germline): MRHNA, SNTAGT. V was trimmed by 3 bases and J by 2 bases, leaving 7 bases between them. This CDR3 contains 14 residues.

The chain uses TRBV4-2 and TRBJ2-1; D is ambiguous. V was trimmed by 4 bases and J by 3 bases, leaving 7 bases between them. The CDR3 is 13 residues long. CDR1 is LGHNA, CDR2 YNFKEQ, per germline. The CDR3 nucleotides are TGTGCCAGCAGCCGTGAAAACTACAATGAGCAGTTCTTC. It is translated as CASSRENYNEQFF.

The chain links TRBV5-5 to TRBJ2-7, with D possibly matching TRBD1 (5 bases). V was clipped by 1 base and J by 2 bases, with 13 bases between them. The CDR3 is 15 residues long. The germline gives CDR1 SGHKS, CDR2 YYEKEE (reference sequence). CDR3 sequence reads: CASSLSLDSTYEQYF. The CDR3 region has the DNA TGTGCCAGCAGCTTGTCCCTAGACAGCACCTACGAGCAGTACTTC. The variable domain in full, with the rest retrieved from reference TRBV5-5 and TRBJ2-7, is DAGVTQSPTHLIKTRGQQVTLRCSPISGHKSVSWYQQVLGQGPQFIFQYYEKEERGRGNFPDRFSARQFPNYSSELNVNALLLGDSALYLCASSLSLDSTYEQYFGPGTRLTVT.

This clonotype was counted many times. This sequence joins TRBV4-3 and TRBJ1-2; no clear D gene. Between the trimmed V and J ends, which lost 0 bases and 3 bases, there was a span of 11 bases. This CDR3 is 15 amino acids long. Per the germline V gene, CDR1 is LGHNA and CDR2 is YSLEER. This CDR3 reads CASSQDSGRDYGYTF. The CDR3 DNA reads TGCGCCAGCAGCCAAGATAGCGGCCGGGACTATGGCTACACCTTC.

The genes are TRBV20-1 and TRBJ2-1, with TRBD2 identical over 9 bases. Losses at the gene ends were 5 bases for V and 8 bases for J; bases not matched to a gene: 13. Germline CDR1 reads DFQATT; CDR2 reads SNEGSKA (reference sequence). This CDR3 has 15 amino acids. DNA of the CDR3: TGCAGTGCTCAAAATAGCGGGGGAGATCTCTATGAGCAGTTCTTC. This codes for CSAQNSGGDLYEQFF.

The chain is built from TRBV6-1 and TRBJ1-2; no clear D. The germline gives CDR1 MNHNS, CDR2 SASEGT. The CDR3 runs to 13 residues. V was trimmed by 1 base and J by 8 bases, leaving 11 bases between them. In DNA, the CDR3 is TGTGCCAGCAGTGAAGGGACCGGGTTGGGCTACACCTTC. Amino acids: CASSEGTGLGYTF.

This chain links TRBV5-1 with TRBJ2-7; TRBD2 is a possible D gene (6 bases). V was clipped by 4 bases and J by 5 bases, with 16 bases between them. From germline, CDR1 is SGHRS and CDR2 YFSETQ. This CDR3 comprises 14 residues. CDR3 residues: CASSGALGGDEQYF. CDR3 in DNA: TGCGCCAGCAGCGGGGCCCTCGGGGGTGACGAGCAGTACTTC. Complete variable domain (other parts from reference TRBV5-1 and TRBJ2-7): KAGVTQTPRYLIKTRGQQVTLSCSPISGHRSVSWYQQTPGQGLQFLFEYFSETQRNKGNFPGRFSGRQFSNSRSEMNVSTLELGDSALYLCASSGALGGDEQYFGPGTRLTVT.

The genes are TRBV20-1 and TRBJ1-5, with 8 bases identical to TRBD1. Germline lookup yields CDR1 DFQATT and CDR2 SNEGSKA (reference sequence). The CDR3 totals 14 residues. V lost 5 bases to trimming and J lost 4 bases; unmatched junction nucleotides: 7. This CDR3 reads CSAAQGAENQPQHF. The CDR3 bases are TGCAGTGCTGCGCAGGGGGCGGAAAATCAGCCCCAGCATTTT.

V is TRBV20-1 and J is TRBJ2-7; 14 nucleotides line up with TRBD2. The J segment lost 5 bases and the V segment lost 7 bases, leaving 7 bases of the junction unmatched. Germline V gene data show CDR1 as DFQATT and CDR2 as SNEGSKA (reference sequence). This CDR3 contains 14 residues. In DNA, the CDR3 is TGCAGTGGTAAACCGGGACTAGCGGGAGACGAGCAGTACTTC. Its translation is CSGKPGLAGDEQYF.

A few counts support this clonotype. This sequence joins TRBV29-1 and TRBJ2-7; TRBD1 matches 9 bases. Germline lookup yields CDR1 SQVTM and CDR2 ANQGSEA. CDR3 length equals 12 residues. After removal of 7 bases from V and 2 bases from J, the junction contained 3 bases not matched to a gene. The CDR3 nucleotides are TGCAGCGGGACAGGGGCCGCCTACGAGCAGTACTTC. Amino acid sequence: CSGTGAAYEQYF.

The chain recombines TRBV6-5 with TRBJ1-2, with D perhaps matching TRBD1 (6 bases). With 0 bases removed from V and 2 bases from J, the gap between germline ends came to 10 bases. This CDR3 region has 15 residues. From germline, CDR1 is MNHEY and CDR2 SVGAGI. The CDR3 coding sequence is TGTGCCAGCAGTTACTCGAACAGGGCCAACTATGGCTACACCTTC. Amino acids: CASSYSNRANYGYTF.

CDR3 region: CASWPGANVLTF. As DNA, the CDR3 is TGTGCCAGCTGGCCTGGGGCCAACGTCCTGACTTTC. The chain combines TRBV6-6 with TRBJ2-6; no definite D call. The CDR3 is 12 residues long. Trimming shortened V by 8 bases and J by 2 bases, and 4 bases separated the two germline ends. CDR1 is MNHNY and CDR2 is SVGAGI in the germline V gene (reference sequence).

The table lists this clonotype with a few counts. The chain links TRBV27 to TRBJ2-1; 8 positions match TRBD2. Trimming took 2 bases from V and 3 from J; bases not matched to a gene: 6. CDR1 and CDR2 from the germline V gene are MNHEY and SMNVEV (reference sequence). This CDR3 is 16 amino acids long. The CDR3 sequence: CASSLKAGAFYNEQFF. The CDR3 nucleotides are TGTGCCAGCAGTTTAAAAGCGGGAGCTTTCTACAATGAGCAGTTCTTC.

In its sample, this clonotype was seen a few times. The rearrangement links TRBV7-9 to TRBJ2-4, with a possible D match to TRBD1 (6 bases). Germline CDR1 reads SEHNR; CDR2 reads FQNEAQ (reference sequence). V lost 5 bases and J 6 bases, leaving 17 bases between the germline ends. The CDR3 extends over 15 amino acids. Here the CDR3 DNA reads TGTGCCAGCAGCCGTCCAGGGGTTTTAGTAAACATTCAGTACTTC. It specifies CASSRPGVLVNIQYF.

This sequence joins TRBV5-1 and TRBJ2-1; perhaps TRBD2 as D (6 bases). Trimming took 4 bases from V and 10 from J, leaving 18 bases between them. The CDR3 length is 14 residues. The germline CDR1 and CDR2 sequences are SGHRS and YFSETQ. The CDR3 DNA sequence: TGCGCCAGCAGCCGCGATCTTTATAGCGGCGAGCAGTTCTTC. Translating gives CASSRDLYSGEQFF.

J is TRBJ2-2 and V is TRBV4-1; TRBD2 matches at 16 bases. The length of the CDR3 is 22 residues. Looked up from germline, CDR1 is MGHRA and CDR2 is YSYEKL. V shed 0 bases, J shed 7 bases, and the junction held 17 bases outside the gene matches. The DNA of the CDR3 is TGCGCCAGCAGCCAAGATACCCAGGGGGGACTAGCGGGAGGGGCCGGTGGCGGGGAGCTGTTTTTT. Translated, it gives CASSQDTQGGLAGGAGGGELFF.

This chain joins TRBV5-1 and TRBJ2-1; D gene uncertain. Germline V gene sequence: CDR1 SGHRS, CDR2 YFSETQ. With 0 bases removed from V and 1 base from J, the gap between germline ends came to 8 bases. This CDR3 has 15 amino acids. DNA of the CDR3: TGCGCCAGCAGCTTGGTTCCAGCATCCTACAATGAGCAGTTCTTC. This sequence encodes CASSLVPASYNEQFF.

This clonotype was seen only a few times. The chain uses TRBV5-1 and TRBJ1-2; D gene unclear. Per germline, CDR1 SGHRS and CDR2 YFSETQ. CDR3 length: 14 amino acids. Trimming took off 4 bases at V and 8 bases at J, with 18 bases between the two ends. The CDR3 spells CASSPVGPETGYTF. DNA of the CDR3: TGCGCCAGCAGCCCTGTTGGACCTGAAACAGGCTACACCTTC.

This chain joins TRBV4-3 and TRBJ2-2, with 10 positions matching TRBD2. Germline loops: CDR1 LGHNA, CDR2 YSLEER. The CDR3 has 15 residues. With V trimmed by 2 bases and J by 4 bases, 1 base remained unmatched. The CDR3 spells CASSQLAGVTGELFF. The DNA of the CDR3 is TGCGCCAGCAGCCAACTAGCGGGAGTCACCGGGGAGCTGTTTTTT.